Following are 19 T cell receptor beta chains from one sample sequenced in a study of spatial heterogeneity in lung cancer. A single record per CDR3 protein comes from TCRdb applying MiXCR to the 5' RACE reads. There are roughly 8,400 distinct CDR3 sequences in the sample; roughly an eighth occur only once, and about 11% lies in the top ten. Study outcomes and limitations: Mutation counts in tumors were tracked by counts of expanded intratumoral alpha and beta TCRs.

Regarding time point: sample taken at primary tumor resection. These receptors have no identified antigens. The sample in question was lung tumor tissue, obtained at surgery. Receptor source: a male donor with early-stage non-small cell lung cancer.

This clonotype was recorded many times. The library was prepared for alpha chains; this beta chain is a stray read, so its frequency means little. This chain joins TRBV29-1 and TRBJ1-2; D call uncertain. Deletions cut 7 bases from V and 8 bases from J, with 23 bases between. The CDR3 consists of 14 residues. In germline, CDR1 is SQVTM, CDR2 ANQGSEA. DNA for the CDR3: TGCAGCGCCTCCTCCGAACGAGGTAGAGGAGGCTACACCTTC. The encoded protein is CSASSERGRGGYTF. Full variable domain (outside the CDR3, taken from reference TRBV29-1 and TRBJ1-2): SAVISQKPSRDICQRGTSLTIQCQVDSQVTMMFWYRQQPGQSLTLIATANQGSEATYESGFVIDKFPISRPNLTFSTLTVSNMSPEDSSIYLCSASSERGRGGYTFGSGTRLTVV.

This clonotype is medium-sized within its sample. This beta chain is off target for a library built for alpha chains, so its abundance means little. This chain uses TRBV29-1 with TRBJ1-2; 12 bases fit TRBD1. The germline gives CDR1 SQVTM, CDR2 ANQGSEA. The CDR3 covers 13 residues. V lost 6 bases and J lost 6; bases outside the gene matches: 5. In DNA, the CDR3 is TGCAGCGTCTTGGGACAGGGGGCAGATGGCTACACCTTC. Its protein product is CSVLGQGADGYTF.

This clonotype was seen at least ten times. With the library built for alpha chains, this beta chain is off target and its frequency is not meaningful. The CDR3 loop reads CASSSRDRGRNEQFF. As DNA, the CDR3 is TGTGCCAGCAGCTCCCGGGACAGGGGGCGTAATGAGCAGTTCTTC. V is TRBV7-2 and J is TRBJ2-1; 12 bases align to TRBD1. The germline CDR1 and CDR2 sequences are SGHTA and FQGNSA. The ends lost 4 bases at V and 7 bases at J; junction bases unmatched: 5. The CDR3 contains 15 residues.

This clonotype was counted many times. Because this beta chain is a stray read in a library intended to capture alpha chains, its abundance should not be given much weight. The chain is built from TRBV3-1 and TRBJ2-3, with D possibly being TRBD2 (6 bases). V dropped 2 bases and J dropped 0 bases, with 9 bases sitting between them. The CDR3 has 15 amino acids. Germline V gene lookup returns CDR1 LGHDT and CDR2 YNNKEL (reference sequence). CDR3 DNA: TGTGCCAGCAGCCAATCCAGCGGGAGCACAGATACGCAGTATTTT. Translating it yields CASSQSSGSTDTQYF.

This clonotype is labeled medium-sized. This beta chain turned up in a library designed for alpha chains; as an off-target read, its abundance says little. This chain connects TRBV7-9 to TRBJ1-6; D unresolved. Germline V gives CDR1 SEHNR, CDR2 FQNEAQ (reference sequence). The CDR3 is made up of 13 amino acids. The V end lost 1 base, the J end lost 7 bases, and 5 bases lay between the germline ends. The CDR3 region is CASSLDQNSPLHF. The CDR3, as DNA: TGTGCCAGCAGCTTAGATCAAAATTCACCCCTCCACTTT.

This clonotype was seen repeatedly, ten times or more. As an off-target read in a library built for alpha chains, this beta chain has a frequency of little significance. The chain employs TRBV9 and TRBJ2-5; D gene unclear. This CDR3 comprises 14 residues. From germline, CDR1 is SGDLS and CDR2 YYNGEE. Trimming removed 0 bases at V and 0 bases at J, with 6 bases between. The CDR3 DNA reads TGTGCCAGCAGCGTAGGAACGTACCAAGAGACCCAGTACTTC. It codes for CASSVGTYQETQYF. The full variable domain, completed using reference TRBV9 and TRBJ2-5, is DSGVTQTPKHLITATGQRVTLRCSPRSGDLSVYWYQQSLDQGLQFLIQYYNGEERAKGNILERFSAQQFPDLHSELNLSSLELGDSALYFCASSVGTYQETQYFGPGTRLLVL.

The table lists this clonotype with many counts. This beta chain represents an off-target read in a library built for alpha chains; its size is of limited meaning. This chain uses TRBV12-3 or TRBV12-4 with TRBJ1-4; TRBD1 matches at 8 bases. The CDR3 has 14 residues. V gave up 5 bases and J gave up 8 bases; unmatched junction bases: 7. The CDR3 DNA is TGTGCCAGCAGTCCGAATGGACAGGGAGAAAAACTGTTTTTT. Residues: CASSPNGQGEKLFF.

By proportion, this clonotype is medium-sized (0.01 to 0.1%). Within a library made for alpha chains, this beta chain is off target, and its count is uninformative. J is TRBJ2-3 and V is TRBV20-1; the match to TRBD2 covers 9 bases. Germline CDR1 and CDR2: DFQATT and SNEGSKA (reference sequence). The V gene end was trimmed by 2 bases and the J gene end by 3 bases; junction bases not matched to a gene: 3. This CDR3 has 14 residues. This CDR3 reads CSARIAGETDTQYF. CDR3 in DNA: TGCAGTGCTAGAATAGCGGGAGAGACAGATACGCAGTATTTT.

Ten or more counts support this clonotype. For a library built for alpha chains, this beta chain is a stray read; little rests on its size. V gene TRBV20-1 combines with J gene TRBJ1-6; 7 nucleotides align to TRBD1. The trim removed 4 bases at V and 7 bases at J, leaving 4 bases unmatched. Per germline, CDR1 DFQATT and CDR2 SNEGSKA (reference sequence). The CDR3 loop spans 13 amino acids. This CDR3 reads CSATGTVNSPLHF. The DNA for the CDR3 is TGCAGTGCTACCGGGACAGTAAATTCACCCCTCCACTTT.

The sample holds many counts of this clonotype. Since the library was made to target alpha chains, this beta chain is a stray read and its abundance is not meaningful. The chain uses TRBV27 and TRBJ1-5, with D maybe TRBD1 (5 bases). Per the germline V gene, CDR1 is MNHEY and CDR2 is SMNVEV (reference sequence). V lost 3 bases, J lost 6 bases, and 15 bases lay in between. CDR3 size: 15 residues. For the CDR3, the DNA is TGTGCCAGCAGTTTGACGGGGGAGCAAGGTCAGCCCCAGCATTTT. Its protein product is CASSLTGEQGQPQHF.

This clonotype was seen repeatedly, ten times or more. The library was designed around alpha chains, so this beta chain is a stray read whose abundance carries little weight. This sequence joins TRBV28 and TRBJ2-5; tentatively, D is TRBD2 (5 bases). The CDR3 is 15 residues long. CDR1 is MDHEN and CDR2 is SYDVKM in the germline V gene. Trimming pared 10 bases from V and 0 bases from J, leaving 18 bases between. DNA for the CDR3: TGTGCCACCTCCAAGGGAGCGGCTTACCAAGAGACCCAGTACTTC. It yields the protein CATSKGAAYQETQYF. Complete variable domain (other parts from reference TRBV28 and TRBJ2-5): DVKVTQSSRYLVKRTGEKVFLECVQDMDHENMFWYRQDPGLGLRLIYFSYDVKMKEKGDIPEGYSVSREKKERFSLILESASTNQTSMYLCATSKGAAYQETQYFGPGTRLLVL.

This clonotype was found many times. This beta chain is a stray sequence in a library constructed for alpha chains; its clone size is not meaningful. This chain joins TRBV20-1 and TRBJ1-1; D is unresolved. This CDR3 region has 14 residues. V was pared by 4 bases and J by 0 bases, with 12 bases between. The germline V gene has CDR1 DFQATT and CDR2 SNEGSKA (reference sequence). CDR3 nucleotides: TGCAGTGCTATGGCACAGCCTCTGAACACTGAAGCTTTCTTT. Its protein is CSAMAQPLNTEAFF.

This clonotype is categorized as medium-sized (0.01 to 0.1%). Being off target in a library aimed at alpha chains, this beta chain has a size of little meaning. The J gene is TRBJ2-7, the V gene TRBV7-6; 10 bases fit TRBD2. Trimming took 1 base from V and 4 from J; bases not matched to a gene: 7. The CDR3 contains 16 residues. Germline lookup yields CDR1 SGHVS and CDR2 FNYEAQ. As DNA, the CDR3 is TGTGCCAGCAGCTTAGGCGTGACTAGCGGGTTTTACGAGCAGTACTTC. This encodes CASSLGVTSGFYEQYF. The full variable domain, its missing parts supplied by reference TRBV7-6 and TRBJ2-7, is GAGVSQSPRYKVTKRGQDVALRCDPISGHVSLYWYRQALGQGPEFLTYFNYEAQQDKSGLPNDRFSAERPEGSISTLTIQRTEQRDSAMYRCASSLGVTSGFYEQYFGPGTRLTVT.

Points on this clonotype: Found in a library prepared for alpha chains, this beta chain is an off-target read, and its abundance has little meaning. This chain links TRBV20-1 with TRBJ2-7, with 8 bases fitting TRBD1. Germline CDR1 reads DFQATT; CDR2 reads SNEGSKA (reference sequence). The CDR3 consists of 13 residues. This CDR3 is CVTGQGASYEQYF. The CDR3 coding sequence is TGCGTCACCGGACAGGGTGCTTCCTACGAGCAGTACTTC.

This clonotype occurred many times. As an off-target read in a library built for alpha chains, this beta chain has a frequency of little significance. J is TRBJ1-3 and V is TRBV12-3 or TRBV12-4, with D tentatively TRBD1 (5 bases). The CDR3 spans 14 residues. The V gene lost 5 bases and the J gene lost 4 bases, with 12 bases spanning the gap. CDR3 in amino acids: CASSAGGSGNTIYF. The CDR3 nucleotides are TGTGCCAGCAGTGCCGGGGGATCCGGAAACACCATATATTTT.

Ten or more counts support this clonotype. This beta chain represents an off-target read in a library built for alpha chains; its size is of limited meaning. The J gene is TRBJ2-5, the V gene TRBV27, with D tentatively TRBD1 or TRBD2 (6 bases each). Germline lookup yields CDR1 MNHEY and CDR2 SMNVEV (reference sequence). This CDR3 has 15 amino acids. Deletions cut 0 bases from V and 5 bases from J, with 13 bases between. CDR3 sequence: CASSLSRGAGETQYF. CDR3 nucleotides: TGTGCCAGCAGTTTATCTAGGGGGGCGGGGGAGACCCAGTACTTC.

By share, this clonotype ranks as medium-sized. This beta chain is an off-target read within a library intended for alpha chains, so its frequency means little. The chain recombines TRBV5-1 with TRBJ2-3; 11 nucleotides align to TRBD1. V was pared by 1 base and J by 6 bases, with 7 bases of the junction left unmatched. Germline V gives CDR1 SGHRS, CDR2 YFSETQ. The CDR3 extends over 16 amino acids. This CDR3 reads CASSLWTGGTADTQYF. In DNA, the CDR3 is TGCGCCAGCAGCTTGTGGACAGGGGGCACGGCGGATACGCAGTATTTT.

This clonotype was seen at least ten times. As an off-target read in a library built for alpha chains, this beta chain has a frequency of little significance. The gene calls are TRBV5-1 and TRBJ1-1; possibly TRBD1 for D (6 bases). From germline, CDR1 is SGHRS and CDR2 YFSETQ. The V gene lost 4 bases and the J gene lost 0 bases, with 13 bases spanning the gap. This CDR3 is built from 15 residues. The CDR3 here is CASSPLDSMNTEAFF. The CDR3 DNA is TGCGCCAGCAGCCCATTGGACAGTATGAACACTGAAGCTTTCTTT.

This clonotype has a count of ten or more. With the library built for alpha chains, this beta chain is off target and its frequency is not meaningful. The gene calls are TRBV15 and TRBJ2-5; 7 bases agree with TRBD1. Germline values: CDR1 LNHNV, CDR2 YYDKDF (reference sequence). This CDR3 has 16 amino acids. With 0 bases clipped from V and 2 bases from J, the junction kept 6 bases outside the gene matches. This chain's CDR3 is CATSRDVAGGQETQYF. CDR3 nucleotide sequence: TGTGCCACCAGCAGAGATGTGGCAGGGGGACAAGAGACCCAGTACTTC. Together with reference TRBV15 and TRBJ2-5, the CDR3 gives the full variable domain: DAMVIQNPRYQVTQFGKPVTLSCSQTLNHNVMYWYQQKSSQAPKLLFHYYDKDFNNEADTPDNFQSRRPNTSFCFLDIRSPGLGDTAMYLCATSRDVAGGQETQYFGPGTRLLVL.